Each of the 18 T cell receptor beta chains below was sequenced from the same sample in a study of vaccination effects on CD4 cells after COVID-19. Antigen-specific CD4+ T cells were first expanded with viral peptide pools by the ViraFEST assay and only then sequenced. Cells that had been cultured for approximately eleven days were the source of isolated CD4+ T cells. None of these healthy vaccinees had been infected with SARS-CoV-2 before vaccination. Their antigens are not known. The assay was immunoSEQ multiplex PCR, and TCRdb's table has in-frame clones only and misses some. The sample includes 62,000 or so clones, approximately 80% seen only once; the top ten take 10% to 15%. Sequenced here: CD4+ T cells from PBMCs cultured with SARS-CoV-2 spike peptides, sampled before COVID-19 vaccination. The receptor set was obtained from a human donor who received a COVID-19 vaccine.

This chain connects TRBV7-2 to TRBJ2-4, with TRBD2 matching over 8 bases. The germline gives CDR1 SGHTA, CDR2 FQGNSA. V trimming: 5 bases; J trimming: 1 base; junction bases outside the gene matches: 10. The CDR3 has 17 amino acids. The CDR3: CASSLESGGGAKNIQYF. Written as DNA, the CDR3 is TGTGCCAGCAGCCTGGAGAGCGGGGGAGGGGCCAAAAACATTCAGTACTTC.

V and J are TRBV5-1 and TRBJ1-2; D gene unclear. This CDR3 contains 15 residues. The germline V and J ends were trimmed by 0 bases and 5 bases, with 14 bases remaining between them. Germline V gene data show CDR1 as SGHRS and CDR2 as YFSETQ. The CDR3 nucleotides read TGCGCCAGCAGCTTGGGGCTTCACACCGAATATGGCTACACCTTC. It encodes CASSLGLHTEYGYTF.

This chain connects TRBV19 to TRBJ1-1, with D unresolved. The germline CDR1 and CDR2 sequences are LNHDA and SQIVND (reference sequence). Trimming shortened V by 7 bases and J by 1 base, and 10 bases separated the two germline ends. The CDR3 is 13 amino acids. The CDR3 nucleotides read TGTGCCAGTAAACACAGCGGGAACACTGAAGCTTTCTTT. Amino acid sequence: CASKHSGNTEAFF.

The chain joins TRBV7-8 to TRBJ2-4, with D uncertain. Per germline, CDR1 SGHVS and CDR2 FQNEAQ. The CDR3 runs 15 residues. Between the trimmed V and J ends, which lost 5 bases and 0 bases, there was a span of 11 bases. CDR3 amino acids: CASSPPESAKNIQYF. CDR3 nucleotides: TGTGCCAGCAGCCCACCGGAGTCAGCCAAAAACATTCAGTACTTC.

The chain employs TRBV11-2 and TRBJ1-4; D gene ambiguous. Germline CDR1 reads SGHAT; CDR2 reads FQNNGV. The CDR3 consists of 13 residues. V was pared by 4 bases and J by 7 bases, with 10 bases between. CDR3 in DNA: TGTGCCAGCAGCTACAGCATCATTGAAAAACTGTTTTTT. This sequence encodes CASSYSIIEKLFF.

The chain couples TRBV24-1 to TRBJ2-1, with a weak D call TRBD1 (5 bases). This CDR3 spans 13 amino acids. V dropped 9 bases and J dropped 9 bases, with 17 bases sitting between them. CDR1 is KGHDR and CDR2 is SFDVKD in the germline V gene. The CDR3 nucleotides are TGTGCCACCTGTAATCAGGGATTGGGTGAGCAGTTCTTC. It is translated as CATCNQGLGEQFF.

V is TRBV28 and J is TRBJ2-7; 12 bases map to TRBD2. Germline CDR1 MDHEN, CDR2 SYDVKM. CDR3 length: 14 amino acids. V was clipped by 6 bases and J by 6 bases; unmatched bases: 6. The CDR3, as DNA: TGTGCCAGCAGCCTAGCGGGGGGGCCCTCCGAGCAGTACGTC. It yields the protein CASSLAGGPSEQYV.

This clone turned up a few times. The chain joins TRBV10-2 to TRBJ1-1; 7 bases align to TRBD1. The germline V gene encodes CDR1 WSHSY and CDR2 SAAADI. Trimming removed 6 bases from V and 5 bases from J; junction bases left unmatched: 12. This CDR3 comprises 15 residues. The CDR3: CASSDFQTGRTEAFF. The CDR3 coding sequence is TGCGCCAGCAGCGACTTCCAGACAGGGAGGACTGAAGCTTTCTTT.

The chain combines TRBV7-9 with TRBJ2-3; TRBD2 matches at 7 bases. The V and J ends lost 5 bases and 5 bases, in that order; junction bases with no gene match: 10. Per the germline V gene, CDR1 is SEHNR and CDR2 is FQNEAQ (reference sequence). The CDR3 consists of 15 residues. This chain's CDR3 is CASSKNSGGGDTQYF. CDR3 sequence (DNA): TGTGCCAGCAGCAAGAACTCGGGGGGAGGAGATACGCAGTATTTT.

J is TRBJ1-4 and V is TRBV11-2; D call uncertain. V was shortened by 2 bases and J by 8 bases, with 12 bases between the two germline ends. The germline CDR1 and CDR2 sequences are SGHAT and FQNNGV. The CDR3 contains 14 residues. CDR3 nucleotide sequence: TGTGCCAGCAGCTTATCCCAGTATGGGGAAAAACTGTTTTTT. Protein: CASSLSQYGEKLFF.

This chain uses TRBV2 with TRBJ2-1, with D hard to call. V was shortened by 4 bases and J by 5 bases, with 9 bases between the two germline ends. Germline CDR1 and CDR2: SNHLY and FYNNEI. The CDR3 covers 13 residues. CDR3 in DNA: TGTGCCAGCAGTGTTGGCTTAAACAATGAGCAGTTCTTC. Its translation: CASSVGLNNEQFF.

J is TRBJ2-5 and V is TRBV5-1; 8 bases agree with TRBD1. The germline CDR1 and CDR2 sequences are SGHRS and YFSETQ. The V gene end was trimmed by 4 bases and the J gene end by 1 base; junction bases not matched to a gene: 3. The CDR3 contains 14 residues. The CDR3 is CASSPDRGQETQYF. CDR3 coding DNA: TGCGCCAGCAGCCCTGACAGGGGCCAAGAGACCCAGTACTTC.

The rearrangement uses TRBV25-1 and TRBJ1-5; 7 bases are a match to TRBD1. Trimming cost V 4 bases and J 5 bases; bases outside gene matches: 5. CDR1 is MGHDK, CDR2 SYGVNS, per germline. CDR3 size: 14 residues. In DNA, the CDR3 is TGTGCCAGCAGTGGTTACAGGGGAGATCAGCCCCAGCATTTT. Translating gives CASSGYRGDQPQHF.

A few counts support this clone. The junction differs from germline at one of its ends, possibly a read error. The chain joins TRBV12-3 or TRBV12-4 to TRBJ1-2; 7 bases map to TRBD1. The CDR3 consists of 13 residues. The CDR3 sequence is CASSRGQIYDYTF. CDR3 nucleotide sequence: TGTGCCAGCAGCCGGGGACAGATTTATGACTACACCTTC.

The chain combines TRBV9 with TRBJ2-3, with 15 bases identical to TRBD2. The V segment lost 4 bases and the J segment 5 bases; nucleotides outside the gene matches: 8. Germline values: CDR1 SGDLS, CDR2 YYNGEE. The CDR3 spans 17 residues. The CDR3 sequence is CASSPRTSGGAVDTQYF. The DNA for the CDR3 is TGTGCCAGCAGCCCCCGGACTAGCGGGGGGGCAGTAGATACGCAGTATTTT.

This clone is a singleton in its sample. V and J are TRBV5-1 and TRBJ1-2, with 8 nucleotides matching TRBD1. Unmatched junction bases numbered 10, after V lost 4 bases and J lost 8 bases. CDR3 length: 14 residues. CDR1 and CDR2 from the germline V gene are SGHRS and YFSETQ. The CDR3 DNA follows: TGCGCCAGCAGCATAGGACAGGGCGAGGGCGGCTACACCTTC. Its protein product is CASSIGQGEGGYTF.

This chain links TRBV5-6 with TRBJ2-7; D uncertain. This CDR3 contains 15 residues. CDR1 and CDR2 from the germline V gene are SGHDT and YYEEEE. V lost 0 bases, J lost 7 bases, and 17 bases lay in between. CDR3: CASSLGHPSLGEQYV. The CDR3 DNA reads as TGTGCCAGCAGCTTGGGACACCCCTCTTTGGGAGAGCAGTACGTC.

This clone was seen more than once but under ten times. The chain links TRBV7-2 to TRBJ1-1; D is perhaps TRBD1 (5 bases). The CDR3 loop spans 14 amino acids. CDR1 is SGHTA and CDR2 is FQGNSA in the germline V gene. Trimming stripped 4 bases from V and 7 bases from J, with 16 bases between. CDR3 sequence reads: CASSSKWGSGEAFF. CDR3 nucleotides: TGTGCCAGCAGCTCAAAGTGGGGGTCAGGTGAAGCTTTCTTT. The entire variable domain, with the rest obtained from reference TRBV7-2 and TRBJ1-1, is as follows: GAGVSQSPSNKVTEKGKDVELRCDPISGHTALYWYRQSLGQGLEFLIYFQGNSAPDKSGLPSDRFSAERTGGSVSTLTIQRTQQEDSAVYLCASSSKWGSGEAFFGQGTRLTVV.